The 3 T cell receptor beta chains below all came from one sample that was sequenced in a study of human CD8 memory T cell subsets. Libraries for TCR beta were constructed using UMI-labeled 5' RACE. TCRdb reanalyzed the 5' RACE reads and collapses them to one entry per CDR3 protein, without DNA. This sample's table reports fewer than 6,500 distinct CDR3 sequences. Sequencing input: CD8+ effector memory T cells (TEM) sorted from PBMCs. Subset here: effector memory CD8 T cells, CCR7- CD45RO+ CD95+. The receptors were sampled from a human donor in good health.

This chain links TRBV28 with TRBJ1-5; the D call of TRBD1 rests on TCRdb alone, since no DNA is present to check it. The CDR3 is 18 residues long. Germline assignment: CDR1 MDHEN and CDR2 SYDVKM. CDR3 sequence: CASKIQPDRVIGNQPQHF.

Measured by frequency, this clonotype is medium-sized. This chain uses TRBV5-1 with TRBJ1-2; checking the TCRdb D call of TRBD1 is not possible without DNA. This CDR3 comprises 14 residues. Germline V gene lookup returns CDR1 SGHRS and CDR2 YFSETQ. The CDR3 is CASSSGQGHYGYTF.

This clonotype is identified as medium-sized from frequency. The chain combines TRBV29-1 with TRBJ2-7; the TCRdb D gene call, TRBD2, has no DNA to confirm it. CDR1 and CDR2 (germline): SQVTM, ANQGSEA. The CDR3 is made up of 15 amino acids. CDR3 protein: CSVGARQSGTYEQYF.